Below, 8 T cell receptor beta chains from the same sample are listed, as sequenced in a study of T-cell memory formation after mild COVID-19. TCRdb fed the 5' RACE reads into MiXCR, producing one record per CDR3 protein. Of around 110,000 distinct CDR3 sequences in the sample, around 12% are singletons; the top ten hold around 30%. The sample comprised PBMCs or a T cell subset sorted from them (not recorded which). Receptors originate from an adult woman who had mild COVID-19 (a few samples of this study predate the infection). Cell type and time point are not known.

This chain uses TRBV7-9 with TRBJ1-4; D possibly corresponds to TRBD1 (5 bases). Trimming took 6 bases from V and 8 from J, leaving 13 bases between them. The CDR3 contains 13 residues. Germline V gene sequence: CDR1 SEHNR, CDR2 FQNEAQ (reference sequence). CDR3 in amino acids: CASRTVEEEKLFF. DNA for the CDR3: TGTGCCAGCAGGACAGTGGAAGAAGAAAAACTGTTTTTT.

In this sample, this clonotype turned up a few times. J is TRBJ2-1 and V is TRBV7-8; D tentatively reads TRBD1 or TRBD2 (5 bases each). Trimming removed 4 bases from V and 3 bases from J, with 16 bases in between. CDR3 size: 16 residues. CDR1 is SGHVS, CDR2 FQNEAQ, per germline. CDR3 residues: CASSSTGTPNYNEQFF. CDR3 nucleotide sequence: TGTGCCAGCAGCTCCACCGGGACGCCAAACTACAATGAGCAGTTCTTC.

V is TRBV3-1 and J is TRBJ2-2; D gene uncertain. V was trimmed by 1 base and J by 5 bases, leaving 5 bases between them. The CDR3 sequence is 13 residues long. Per germline, CDR1 LGHDT and CDR2 YNNKEL (reference sequence). In DNA, the CDR3 is TGTGCCAGCAGCCAAGTTGAGACCGGGGAGCTGTTTTTT. Its translation: CASSQVETGELFF.

This clonotype turned up a few times. The J gene is TRBJ1-2, the V gene TRBV4-1; D unclear. Trimming took off 0 bases at V and 0 bases at J, with 8 bases between the two ends. This CDR3 region has 15 residues. CDR1 is MGHRA, CDR2 YSYEKL, per germline. CDR3 protein: CASSQDQAPNYGYTF. In DNA form, the CDR3 reads TGCGCCAGCAGCCAAGACCAGGCACCTAACTATGGCTACACCTTC.

The table lists this clonotype with a few counts. V gene TRBV7-9 combines with J gene TRBJ2-3, with D perhaps TRBD1 or TRBD2 (6 bases each). The germline V and J ends were trimmed by 5 bases and 5 bases, with 17 bases remaining between them. The CDR3 runs to 15 residues. CDR1 is SEHNR and CDR2 is FQNEAQ in the germline V gene (reference sequence). CDR3 in amino acids: CASSPARGPRDTQYF. CDR3 coding DNA: TGTGCCAGCAGCCCTGCTCGGGGGCCTAGAGATACGCAGTATTTT. Together with reference TRBV7-9 and TRBJ2-3, the CDR3 gives the full variable domain: DTGVSQNPRHKITKRGQNVTFRCDPISEHNRLYWYRQTLGQGPEFLTYFQNEAQLEKSRLLSDRFSAERPKGSFSTLEIQRTEQGDSAMYLCASSPARGPRDTQYFGPGTRLTVL.

The chain links TRBV20-1 to TRBJ2-4; possibly TRBD2 for D (5 bases). Germline V gene data show CDR1 as DFQATT and CDR2 as SNEGSKA (reference sequence). The CDR3 extends over 18 amino acids. Deletions cut 0 bases from V and 5 bases from J, with 23 bases between. The CDR3: CSARDHSEGLRRQNIQYF. CDR3 bases: TGCAGTGCTAGAGATCATTCCGAGGGCTTGCGGCGACAAAACATTCAGTACTTC.

The chain employs TRBV5-6 and TRBJ2-5; maybe TRBD2 (5 bases). CDR3 length equals 14 residues. Germline CDR1 SGHDT, CDR2 YYEEEE. V dropped 4 bases and J dropped 4 bases, with 14 bases sitting between them. CDR3 region: CASSPSWELETQYF. CDR3 DNA sequence: TGTGCCAGCAGCCCCAGCTGGGAGCTAGAGACCCAGTACTTC.

In this sample, this clonotype turned up a few times. The junction departs from germline at one end; a sequencing error may be responsible. The chain carries TRBV7-8 and TRBJ2-1; 15 bases match TRBD2. The CDR3 contains 14 residues. Germline assignment: CDR1 SGHVS and CDR2 FQNEAQ. CDR3 nucleotide sequence: TGTGCCAGCAGCATCGGACTAGCGGGGGGGCCTAGGGTCTTC. It yields the protein CASSIGLAGGPRVF.